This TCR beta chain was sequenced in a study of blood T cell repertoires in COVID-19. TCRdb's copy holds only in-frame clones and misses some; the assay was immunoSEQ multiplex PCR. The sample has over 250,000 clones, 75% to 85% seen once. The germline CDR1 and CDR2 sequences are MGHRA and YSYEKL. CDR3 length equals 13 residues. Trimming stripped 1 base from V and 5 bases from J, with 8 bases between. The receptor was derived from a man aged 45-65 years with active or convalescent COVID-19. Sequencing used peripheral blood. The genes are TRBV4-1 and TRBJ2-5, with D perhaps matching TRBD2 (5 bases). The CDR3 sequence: CASSQVPGETQYF. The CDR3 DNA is TGCGCCAGCAGCCAAGTCCCGGGGGAGACCCAGTACTTC.